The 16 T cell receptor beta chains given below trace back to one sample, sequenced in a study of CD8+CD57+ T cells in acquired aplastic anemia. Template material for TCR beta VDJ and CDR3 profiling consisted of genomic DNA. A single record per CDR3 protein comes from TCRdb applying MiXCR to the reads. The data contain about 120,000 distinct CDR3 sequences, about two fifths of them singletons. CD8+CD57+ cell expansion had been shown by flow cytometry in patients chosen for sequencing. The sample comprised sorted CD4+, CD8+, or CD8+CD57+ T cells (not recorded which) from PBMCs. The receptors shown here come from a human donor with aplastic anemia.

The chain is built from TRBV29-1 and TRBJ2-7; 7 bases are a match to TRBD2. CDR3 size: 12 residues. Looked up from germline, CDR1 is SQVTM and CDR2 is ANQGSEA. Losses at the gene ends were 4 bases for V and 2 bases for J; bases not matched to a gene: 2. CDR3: CSVVSGAYEQYF. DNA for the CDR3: TGCAGCGTTGTGAGCGGGGCCTACGAGCAGTACTTC.

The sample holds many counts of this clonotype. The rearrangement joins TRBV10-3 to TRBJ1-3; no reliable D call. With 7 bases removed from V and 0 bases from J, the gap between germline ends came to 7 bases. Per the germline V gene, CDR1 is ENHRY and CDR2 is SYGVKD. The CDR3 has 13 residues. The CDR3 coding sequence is TGTGCCATCACGGATGGCTCTGGAAACACCATATATTTT. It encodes CAITDGSGNTIYF.

Here the CDR3 reads CASSPSRGGGSFGEQYF. Written as DNA, the CDR3 is TGTGCCAGCAGCCCCAGTCGAGGGGGGGGGTCCTTCGGCGAGCAGTACTTC. This chain links TRBV3-1 with TRBJ2-7, with D possibly being TRBD2 (7 bases). Trimming took off 4 bases at V and 6 bases at J, with 25 bases between the two ends. From germline, CDR1 is LGHDT and CDR2 YNNKEL (reference sequence). This CDR3 has 17 residues.

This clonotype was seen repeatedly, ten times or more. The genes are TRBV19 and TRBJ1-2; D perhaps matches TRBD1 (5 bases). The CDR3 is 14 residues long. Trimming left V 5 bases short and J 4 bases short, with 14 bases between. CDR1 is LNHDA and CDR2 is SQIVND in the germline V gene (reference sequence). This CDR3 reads CASSVARTSYGYTF. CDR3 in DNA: TGTGCCAGTAGTGTCGCGAGGACATCCTATGGCTACACCTTC.

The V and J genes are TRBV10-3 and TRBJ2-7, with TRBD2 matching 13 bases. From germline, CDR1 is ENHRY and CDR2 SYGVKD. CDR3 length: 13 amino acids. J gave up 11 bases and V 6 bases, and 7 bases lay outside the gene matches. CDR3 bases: TGTGCCATCAGGCCGGGACTAGCGGGATCAGAGTACTTC. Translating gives CAIRPGLAGSEYF.

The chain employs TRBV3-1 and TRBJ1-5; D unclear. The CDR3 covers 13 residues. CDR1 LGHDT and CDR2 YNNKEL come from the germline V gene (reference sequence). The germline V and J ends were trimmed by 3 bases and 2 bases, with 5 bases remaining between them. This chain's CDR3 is CASSQSRNQPQHF. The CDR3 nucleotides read TGTGCCAGCAGCCAGAGTCGCAATCAGCCCCAGCATTTT. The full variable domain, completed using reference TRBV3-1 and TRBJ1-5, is DTAVSQTPKYLVTQMGNDKSIKCEQNLGHDTMYWYKQDSKKFLKIMFSYNNKELIINETVPNRFSPKSPDKAHLNLHINSLELGDSAVYFCASSQSRNQPQHFGDGTRLSIL.

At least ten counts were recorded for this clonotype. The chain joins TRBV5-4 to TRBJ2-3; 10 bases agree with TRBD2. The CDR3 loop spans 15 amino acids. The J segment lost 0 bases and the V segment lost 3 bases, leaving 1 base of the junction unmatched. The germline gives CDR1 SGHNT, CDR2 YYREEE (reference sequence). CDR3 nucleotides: TGTGCCAGCAGCTGGACTAGCGGAAGCACAGATACGCAGTATTTT. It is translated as CASSWTSGSTDTQYF.

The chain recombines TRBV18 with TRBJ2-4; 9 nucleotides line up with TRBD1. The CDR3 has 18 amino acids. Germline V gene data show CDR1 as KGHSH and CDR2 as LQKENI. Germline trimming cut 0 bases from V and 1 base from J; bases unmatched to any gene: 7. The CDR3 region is CASSPPGQGLMAKNIQYF. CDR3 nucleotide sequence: TGTGCCAGCTCACCACCGGGACAGGGTTTGATGGCCAAAAACATTCAGTACTTC.

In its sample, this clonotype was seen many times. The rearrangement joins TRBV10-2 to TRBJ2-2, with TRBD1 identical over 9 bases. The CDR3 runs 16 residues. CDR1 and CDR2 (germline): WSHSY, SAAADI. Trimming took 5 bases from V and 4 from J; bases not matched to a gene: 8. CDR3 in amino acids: CASSKTGGAGTGELFF. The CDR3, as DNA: TGCGCCAGCAGTAAAACAGGGGGCGCGGGCACCGGGGAGCTGTTTTTT.

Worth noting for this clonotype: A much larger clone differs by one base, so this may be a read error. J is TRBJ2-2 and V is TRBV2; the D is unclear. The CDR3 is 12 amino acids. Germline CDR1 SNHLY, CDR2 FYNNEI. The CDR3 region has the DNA TGTGCCAGCAGTCAGCACACCCGGGAGCTGTTTTTT. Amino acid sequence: CASSQHTRELFF.

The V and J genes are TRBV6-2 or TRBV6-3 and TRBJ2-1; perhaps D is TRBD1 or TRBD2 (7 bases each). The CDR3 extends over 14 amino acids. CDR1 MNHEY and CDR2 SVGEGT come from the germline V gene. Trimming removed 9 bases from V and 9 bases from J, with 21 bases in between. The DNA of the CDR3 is TGTGCCAGTAGTATGGGGAGGGGGCTAGGTGAGCAGTTCTTC. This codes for CASSMGRGLGEQFF.

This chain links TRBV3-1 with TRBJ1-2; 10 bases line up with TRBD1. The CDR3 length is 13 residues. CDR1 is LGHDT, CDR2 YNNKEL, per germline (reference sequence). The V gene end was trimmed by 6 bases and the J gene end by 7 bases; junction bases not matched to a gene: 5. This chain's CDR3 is CASRSGTGVGYTF. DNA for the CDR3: TGTGCCAGCAGATCCGGGACAGGGGTTGGCTACACCTTC.

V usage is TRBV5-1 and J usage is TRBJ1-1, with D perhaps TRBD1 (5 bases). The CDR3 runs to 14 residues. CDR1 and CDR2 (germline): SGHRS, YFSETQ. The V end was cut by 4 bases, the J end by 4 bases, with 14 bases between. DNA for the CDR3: TGCGCCAGCAGCCCCAGGGTAGAAGGCACTGAAGCTTTCTTT. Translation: CASSPRVEGTEAFF. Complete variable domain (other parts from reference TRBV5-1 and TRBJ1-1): KAGVTQTPRYLIKTRGQQVTLSCSPISGHRSVSWYQQTPGQGLQFLFEYFSETQRNKGNFPGRFSGRQFSNSRSEMNVSTLELGDSALYLCASSPRVEGTEAFFGQGTRLTVV.

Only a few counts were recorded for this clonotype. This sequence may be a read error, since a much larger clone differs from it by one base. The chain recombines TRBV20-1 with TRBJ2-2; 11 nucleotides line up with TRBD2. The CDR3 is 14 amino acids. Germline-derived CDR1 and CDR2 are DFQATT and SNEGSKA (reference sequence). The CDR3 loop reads CSALLAGEGGELLF. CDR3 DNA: TGCAGTGCTCTACTAGCGGGGGAAGGCGGGGAGCTGCTTTTT.

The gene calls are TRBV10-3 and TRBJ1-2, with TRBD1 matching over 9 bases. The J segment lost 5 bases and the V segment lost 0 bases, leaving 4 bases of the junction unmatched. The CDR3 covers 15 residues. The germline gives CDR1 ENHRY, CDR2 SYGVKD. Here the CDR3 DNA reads TGTGCCATCAGTGAGTCGGGACAGGGAAAGTATGGCTACACCTTC. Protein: CAISESGQGKYGYTF.

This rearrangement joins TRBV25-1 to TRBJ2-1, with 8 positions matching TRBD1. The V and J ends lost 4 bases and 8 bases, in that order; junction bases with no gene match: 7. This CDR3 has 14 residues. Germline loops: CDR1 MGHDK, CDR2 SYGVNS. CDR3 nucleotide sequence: TGTGCCAGCAGTGCGTGGACAGGGTATGATGAGCAGTTCTTC. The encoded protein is CASSAWTGYDEQFF.